At least ten counts were recorded for the clone carrying this T cell receptor (beta chain). What it binds is not known. CDR1 is LGHNA, CDR2 YNFKEQ, per germline. V was trimmed by 0 bases and J by 5 bases, leaving 8 bases between them. This CDR3 has 14 amino acids. The time point here: newly diagnosed GD, antithyroid drugs for less than 3 months. The TCR library was made from RNA that had been extracted from PBMCs in TRIzol. Arm-PCR with iRepertoire HTBI primers amplified the CDR3 regions for these TCR beta libraries. MiXCR was run by TCRdb on the multiplex PCR reads, yielding one entry per CDR3 protein. The repertoire holds more than 450,000 distinct CDR3 sequences, with under 20% as singletons. This entry belongs to a study of regulatory T cells in long-lasting Graves disease. In the study overall: Graves' patients who were just diagnosed had used antithyroid drugs for under 3 months. The study's findings and limits: Persistent disease samples used TRBV28, TRBJ1-2 and TRBJ2-5 preferentially.

The same specimen was also included in a second study, on T cells in Graves' hyperthyroidism and ophthalmopathy. This second study says: First-round RT-PCR with HTBI primers amplified the TCR CDR3 region.

Specimen: peripheral blood mononuclear cells (PBMCs), collected at new diagnosis, from a patient treated with antithyroid drugs. The chain has TRBV4-2 and TRBJ2-1; D gene unclear. This TCR was recovered from a middle-aged man with Graves disease. The CDR3 region is CASSQDRSHNEQFF. The CDR3 nucleotides are TGTGCCAGCAGCCAAGACAGGTCACACAATGAGCAGTTCTTC.